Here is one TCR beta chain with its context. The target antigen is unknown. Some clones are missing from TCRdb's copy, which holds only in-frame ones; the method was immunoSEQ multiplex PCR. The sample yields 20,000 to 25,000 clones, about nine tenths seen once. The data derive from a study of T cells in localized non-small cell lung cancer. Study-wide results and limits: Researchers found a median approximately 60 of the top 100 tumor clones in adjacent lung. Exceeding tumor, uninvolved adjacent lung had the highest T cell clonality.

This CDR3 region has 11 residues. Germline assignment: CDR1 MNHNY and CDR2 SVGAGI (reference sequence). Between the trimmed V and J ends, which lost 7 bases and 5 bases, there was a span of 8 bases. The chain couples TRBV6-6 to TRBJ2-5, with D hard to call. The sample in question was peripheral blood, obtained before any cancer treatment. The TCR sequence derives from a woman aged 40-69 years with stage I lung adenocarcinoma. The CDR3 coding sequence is TGTGCCAGCACCCTGGGGGAGACCCAGTACTTC. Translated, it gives CASTLGETQYF.